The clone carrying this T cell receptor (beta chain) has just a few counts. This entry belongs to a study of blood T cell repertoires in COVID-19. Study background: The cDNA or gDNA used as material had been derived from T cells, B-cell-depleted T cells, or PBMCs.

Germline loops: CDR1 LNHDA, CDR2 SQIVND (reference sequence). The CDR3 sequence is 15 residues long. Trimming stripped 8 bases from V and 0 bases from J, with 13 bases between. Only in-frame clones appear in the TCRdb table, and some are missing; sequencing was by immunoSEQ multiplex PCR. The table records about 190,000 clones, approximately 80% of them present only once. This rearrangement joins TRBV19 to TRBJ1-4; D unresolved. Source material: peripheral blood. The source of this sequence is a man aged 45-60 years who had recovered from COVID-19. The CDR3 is CASVPPGATNEKLFF. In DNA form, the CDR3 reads TGTGCCAGTGTCCCGCCGGGTGCAACTAATGAAAAACTGTTTTTT.